Here is one T cell receptor (beta chain) with its context. The entry originates in a study of graft-versus-host responses after intestinal transplantation. For the study at large: Each of the recipients got a multivisceral, liver-intestinal, or isolated intestinal transplant.

Sequencing was performed with immunoSEQ multiplex PCR; in TCRdb, only in-frame clones are kept and a portion is missing. Of 75,000 to 100,000 clones listed, roughly 86% are singletons. The CDR3 totals 15 residues. The V and J ends lost 4 bases and 4 bases, in that order; junction bases with no gene match: 6. Germline V gene data show CDR1 as SGHRS and CDR2 as YFSETQ. This clonotype was sampled from a human patient who received an intestinal transplant, so some T cells may come from the graft donor. The source was PBMCs, collected 255 days after intestinal transplant. V usage is TRBV5-1 and J usage is TRBJ2-5; 11 bases are a match to TRBD2. The CDR3 bases are TGCGCCAGCAGCATAGGACTAGCGGGTGGAGAGACCCAGTACTTC. This translates into CASSIGLAGGETQYF.